This TCR beta chain is drawn from a study of T cell changes during pregnancy in multiple sclerosis. This table comes from immunoSEQ multiplex PCR, and its TCRdb copy is limited to in-frame clones, with some not included. The sample records tens of thousands of clones, under 95% being singletons. The CDR3 is 17 amino acids. The germline gives CDR1 SGHAT, CDR2 FQNNGV. With 5 bases clipped from V and 6 bases from J, the junction kept 13 bases outside the gene matches. The rearrangement uses TRBV11-2 and TRBJ1-6; 7 positions agree with TRBD1. This sample comprised CD4+ T cells from peripheral blood mononuclear cells, obtained in the second trimester of pregnancy. The origin of this receptor is a female donor with multiple sclerosis, enrolled in a pregnancy study. CDR3 loop: CASSLRATGYRNSPLHF. CDR3 in DNA: TGTGCCAGCAGCCTCCGAGCGACAGGGTATCGTAATTCACCCCTCCACTTT.